These T cell receptor beta chains were read from a single sample in a study of response to subunit inactivated influenza vaccine. One entry per CDR3 protein, called by TCRdb with MiXCR from the RT-PCR reads. Of hundreds of thousands of distinct CDR3 sequences in the sample, 15% to 18% were seen once. The input for sequencing was PBMCs from blood, taken 11 to 12 days after vaccination. The receptor set was obtained from a man aged 50-59 years who received an inactivated influenza vaccine. CDR3s include the opening cysteine and the closing phenylalanine or tryptophan. A D gene is named only where the DNA matches it firmly. Size is stated for part of the rows, as once, few or many counts, or as a class when the clone is expanded.

v_call: TRBV29-1; j_call: TRBJ1-1; clone_size: few; d_call: -; cdr3_nt: TGCAGCGTTGAAACGAACCAGAACACTGAAGCTTTCTTT; cdr3_aa: CSVETNQNTEAFF
v_call: TRBV5-1; j_call: TRBJ2-7; clone_size: -; d_call: TRBD1; cdr3_nt: TGCGCCAGCAGCCTCTCGACAGGGGAACTCTACGAGCAGTACTTC; cdr3_aa: CASSLSTGELYEQYF
v_call: TRBV4-1; j_call: TRBJ1-1; clone_size: few; d_call: -; cdr3_nt: TGCGCCAGCAGCCAAGGAAAAGGGGGGGGCACTGAAGCTTTCTTT; cdr3_aa: CASSQGKGGGTEAFF
v_call: TRBV11-1; j_call: TRBJ2-1; clone_size: -; d_call: TRBD2; cdr3_nt: TGTGCCAGCACCCCCGATCCGGGACTAGCGGGGGGCCGCCCCTACAATGAGCAGTTCTTC; cdr3_aa: CASTPDPGLAGGRPYNEQFF
v_call: TRBV5-1; j_call: TRBJ2-2; clone_size: few; d_call: -; cdr3_nt: TGCGCCAGCAGCCCTATCGGAGGGTTCGACACCGGGGAGCTGTTTTTT; cdr3_aa: CASSPIGGFDTGELFF
v_call: TRBV27; j_call: TRBJ2-5; clone_size: few; d_call: -; cdr3_nt: TGTGCCAGCAGTTTGCGAGGGACCAGACAAGAGACCCAGTACTTC; cdr3_aa: CASSLRGTRQETQYF
v_call: TRBV12-3/TRBV12-4; j_call: TRBJ1-5; clone_size: few; d_call: -; cdr3_nt: TGTGCCAGCAGTTTAGGGGTGCGTTATAGCAATCAGCCCCAGCATTTT; cdr3_aa: CASSLGVRYSNQPQHF
v_call: TRBV20-1; j_call: TRBJ1-2; clone_size: few; d_call: TRBD1; cdr3_nt: TGCAGTGCTATAAAGGAACAGGGGTTTGGCTACACCTTC; cdr3_aa: CSAIKEQGFGYTF
v_call: TRBV5-1; j_call: TRBJ2-3; clone_size: few; d_call: TRBD2; cdr3_nt: TGCGCCAGCTCGTGGCGGGGGGCCAAGGAAGATACGCAGTATTTT; cdr3_aa: CASSWRGAKEDTQYF
v_call: TRBV4-3; j_call: TRBJ1-6; clone_size: -; d_call: TRBD1; cdr3_nt: TGCGCCAGCAGCCGGACAGGGATCAATTCACCCCTCCACTTT; cdr3_aa: CASSRTGINSPLHF
v_call: TRBV18; j_call: TRBJ1-1; clone_size: few; d_call: -; cdr3_nt: TGTGCCAGCTCACCAATGGGGAACACTGAAGCTTTCTTT; cdr3_aa: CASSPMGNTEAFF
v_call: TRBV19; j_call: TRBJ1-4; clone_size: -; d_call: -; cdr3_nt: TGTGCCAGTAGTCCCCGGCGGCAGGGGTTTGAAAAACTGTTTTTT; cdr3_aa: CASSPRRQGFEKLFF
v_call: TRBV6-1; j_call: TRBJ2-1; clone_size: few; d_call: -; cdr3_nt: TGTGCCAGCAGTGAAGTTGTGATGGGTGATGAGCAGTTCTTC; cdr3_aa: CASSEVVMGDEQFF
v_call: TRBV7-9; j_call: TRBJ1-2; clone_size: few; d_call: -; cdr3_nt: TGTGCCAGCAGCTTTGGGGGGATCGGAAACTATGGCTACACCTTC; cdr3_aa: CASSFGGIGNYGYTF
v_call: TRBV18; j_call: TRBJ2-7; clone_size: many; d_call: TRBD1; cdr3_nt: TGTGCCAGCAGCCCCGGGACAGGGTCCTACGAGCAGTACTTC; cdr3_aa: CASSPGTGSYEQYF
v_call: TRBV10-3; j_call: TRBJ2-7; clone_size: -; d_call: -; cdr3_nt: TGTGCCATCAGTGGGGGGAAACCCTACGAGCAGTACTTC; cdr3_aa: CAISGGKPYEQYF
v_call: TRBV29-1; j_call: TRBJ2-1; clone_size: many; d_call: TRBD2; cdr3_nt: TGCAGCGTTAGACTAGCTGCAACCAATGAGCAGTTCTTC; cdr3_aa: CSVRLAATNEQFF
v_call: TRBV3-1; j_call: TRBJ2-5; clone_size: -; d_call: -; cdr3_nt: TGTGCCAGCAGCCTCAAGATGGCCCAGTACTTC; cdr3_aa: CASSLKMAQYF
v_call: TRBV6-1; j_call: TRBJ2-7; clone_size: few; d_call: TRBD1; cdr3_nt: TGTGCCAGCAGCGACTGGACAGGTGGCTACGAGCAGTACTTC; cdr3_aa: CASSDWTGGYEQYF
v_call: TRBV21-1; j_call: TRBJ2-5; clone_size: few; d_call: -; cdr3_nt: TGTGCCAGCAGCAACGACGGACAGAAAGAGACCCAGTACTTC; cdr3_aa: CASSNDGQKETQYF
v_call: TRBV7-8; j_call: TRBJ2-5; clone_size: -; d_call: TRBD2; cdr3_nt: TGTGCCAGCAGCTCAACGGGGGGGATCCAAGAGACCCAGTACTTC; cdr3_aa: CASSSTGGIQETQYF
v_call: TRBV29-1; j_call: TRBJ2-1; clone_size: -; d_call: -; cdr3_nt: TGCAGCGTTGACAAAGGGAACGGCAATGAGCAGTTCTTC; cdr3_aa: CSVDKGNGNEQFF
v_call: TRBV4-1; j_call: TRBJ2-2; clone_size: few; d_call: -; cdr3_nt: TGCGCCAGCAGCCACGGTCCTGCGCGGGGAAACACCGGGGAGCTGTTTTTT; cdr3_aa: CASSHGPARGNTGELFF
v_call: TRBV10-3; j_call: TRBJ2-7; clone_size: few; d_call: -; cdr3_nt: TGTGCCATCAGTCCACAGGAAAGCGAGCAGTACTTC; cdr3_aa: CAISPQESEQYF
v_call: TRBV6-2/TRBV6-3; j_call: TRBJ1-5; clone_size: -; d_call: -; cdr3_nt: TGTGCCAGCACCCCATCCGGGTCCCATCAGCCCCAGCATTTT; cdr3_aa: CASTPSGSHQPQHF
v_call: TRBV20-1; j_call: TRBJ2-5; clone_size: few; d_call: TRBD1; cdr3_nt: TGCAGTGCTAGAGCCGGGACAGGGGGTGGAATGAAGACCCAGTACTTC; cdr3_aa: CSARAGTGGGMKTQYF
v_call: TRBV24-1; j_call: TRBJ2-3; clone_size: -; d_call: TRBD1; cdr3_nt: TGTGCCACCAGGGGGGACAGGGGGAGAACAGATACGCAGTATTTT; cdr3_aa: CATRGDRGRTDTQYF
v_call: TRBV29-1; j_call: TRBJ2-2; clone_size: once; d_call: TRBD2; cdr3_nt: TGCAGCGTTCGCGGGGGGGTTAACACCGGGGAGCTGTTTTTT; cdr3_aa: CSVRGGVNTGELFF
v_call: TRBV20-1; j_call: TRBJ1-3; clone_size: few; d_call: -; cdr3_nt: TGCAGTGCTAAGTATTCTGGAAACACCATATATTTT; cdr3_aa: CSAKYSGNTIYF
v_call: TRBV20-1; j_call: TRBJ2-7; clone_size: many; d_call: -; cdr3_nt: TGCAGTGCCAATTCCGGGACGAATTACGAGCAGTACTTC; cdr3_aa: CSANSGTNYEQYF
v_call: TRBV5-1; j_call: TRBJ2-5; clone_size: many; d_call: -; cdr3_nt: TGCGCCAGCAGCTTGGCCAACTATATGGAGACCCAGTACTTC; cdr3_aa: CASSLANYMETQYF
v_call: TRBV20-1; j_call: TRBJ2-7; clone_size: -; d_call: -; cdr3_nt: TGCAGTGCTAGGGAGGGAAACCCGTACGAGCAGTACTTC; cdr3_aa: CSAREGNPYEQYF
v_call: TRBV11-1; j_call: TRBJ2-1; clone_size: few; d_call: TRBD2; cdr3_nt: TGTGCCAGCAGCTTAGTAGCGGGGGGGCCCTCTTCCTACAATGAGCAGTTCTTC; cdr3_aa: CASSLVAGGPSSYNEQFF
v_call: TRBV20-1; j_call: TRBJ2-2; clone_size: few; d_call: -; cdr3_nt: TGCAGTGCTGAGGACTCCAACACCGGGGAGCTGTTTTTT; cdr3_aa: CSAEDSNTGELFF
v_call: TRBV18; j_call: TRBJ2-7; clone_size: few; d_call: TRBD1; cdr3_nt: TGTGCCAGCTCACCGGGACAGTTGACCTACGAGCAGTACTTC; cdr3_aa: CASSPGQLTYEQYF
v_call: TRBV5-1; j_call: TRBJ2-6; clone_size: -; d_call: TRBD1; cdr3_nt: TGCGCCAGCAGCGTCCTGGGACAGACCTCTGGGGCCAACGTCCTGACTTTC; cdr3_aa: CASSVLGQTSGANVLTF
v_call: TRBV7-2; j_call: TRBJ2-5; clone_size: -; d_call: -; cdr3_nt: TGTGCCAGCAGCTCCCGGGGTCTAATCGAGACCCAGTACTTC; cdr3_aa: CASSSRGLIETQYF
v_call: TRBV5-1; j_call: TRBJ2-5; clone_size: many; d_call: TRBD1; cdr3_nt: TGCGCCAGCAGCCCAGGACAGGTGGAGACCCAGTACTTC; cdr3_aa: CASSPGQVETQYF
v_call: TRBV5-1; j_call: TRBJ2-3; clone_size: many; d_call: -; cdr3_nt: TGCGCCAGCAGCGCCCCGGCTAGCACAGATACGCAGTATTTT; cdr3_aa: CASSAPASTDTQYF
v_call: TRBV29-1; j_call: TRBJ1-2; clone_size: -; d_call: TRBD1; cdr3_nt: TGCAGCGTTGAAAGGGACAGGGGGGACTATGGCTACACCTTC; cdr3_aa: CSVERDRGDYGYTF
v_call: TRBV3-1; j_call: TRBJ1-1; clone_size: few; d_call: TRBD1; cdr3_nt: TGTGCCAGCAGCGAAGCTTTTTCATCCGGGACAGCGAACACTGAAGCTTTCTTT; cdr3_aa: CASSEAFSSGTANTEAFF
v_call: TRBV12-3/TRBV12-4; j_call: TRBJ2-3; clone_size: few; d_call: -; cdr3_nt: TGTGCCAGCAGCCGGACCGGGGAGTCAGATACGCAGTATTTT; cdr3_aa: CASSRTGESDTQYF
v_call: TRBV7-9; j_call: TRBJ2-1; clone_size: -; d_call: -; cdr3_nt: TGTGCCAGCAGCTTTTCGGGCTACAATGAGCAGTTCTTC; cdr3_aa: CASSFSGYNEQFF
v_call: TRBV7-9; j_call: TRBJ2-3; clone_size: many; d_call: -; cdr3_nt: TGTGCCAGCAGCTCCCCCCGAGGGGCAGATACGCAGTATTTT; cdr3_aa: CASSSPRGADTQYF
v_call: TRBV5-1; j_call: TRBJ2-3; clone_size: -; d_call: TRBD2; cdr3_nt: TGCGCCAGCAGCTTGGGATGGTCGCGGGAGTCTCGCACAGATACGCAGTATTTT; cdr3_aa: CASSLGWSRESRTDTQYF
v_call: TRBV7-9; j_call: TRBJ2-5; clone_size: many; d_call: -; cdr3_nt: TGTGCCAGCAGCCCGGTGGGGGTGACCCAGTACTTC; cdr3_aa: CASSPVGVTQYF
v_call: TRBV18; j_call: TRBJ1-1; clone_size: once; d_call: -; cdr3_nt: TGTGCCAGCTCACCATCGACAGTGAAGAACACTGAAGCTTTCTTT; cdr3_aa: CASSPSTVKNTEAFF
v_call: TRBV30; j_call: TRBJ2-1; clone_size: few; d_call: -; cdr3_nt: TGTGCCTGGACGGGTAAAAGGGGGCCCAGCGGGGAGCAGTTCTTC; cdr3_aa: CAWTGKRGPSGEQFF
v_call: TRBV27; j_call: TRBJ1-6; clone_size: -; d_call: -; cdr3_nt: TGTGCCAGCAGTTCCCTGGGCAGCTTCAGCTCCTATAATTCACCCCTCCACTTT; cdr3_aa: CASSSLGSFSSYNSPLHF
v_call: TRBV5-4; j_call: TRBJ2-1; clone_size: few; d_call: -; cdr3_nt: TGTGCCAGCAGCTTGGGTCCGGGCCAGCAAGGCAATGAGCAGTTCTTC; cdr3_aa: CASSLGPGQQGNEQFF